This TCR beta chain was documented in a study of blood T cell repertoires in COVID-19. Study-level background: The cDNA or gDNA used as material had been derived from T cells, B-cell-depleted T cells, or PBMCs.

The age range of participants was roughly 18 to 90 years, with residence in some 25 US areas. All recovered Cohort 3 donors got two negative PCRs, got clearance, or saw symptom resolution. CDR1 and CDR2 (germline): SEHNR, FQNEAQ (reference sequence). This CDR3 contains 14 residues. V lost 6 bases, J lost 4 bases, and 6 bases stayed unmatched. Authors' processing steps: Cell counts per sample came from amplifying reference gene primers. Only in-frame clones appear in the TCRdb table, and some are missing; sequencing was by immunoSEQ multiplex PCR. V and J calls and clone size are copied from that table; D and trimming were computed from the DNA. The table records 250,000 to 350,000 clones, 90% of them present only once.

What was sequenced was PBMCs or T cells enriched from blood (not recorded which). This clonotype was obtained from a man aged 55 to 70 who had recovered from COVID-19. V is TRBV7-9 and J is TRBJ1-2; 9 bases align to TRBD1. CDR3 amino acids: CASSPGTGSYGYTF. CDR3 DNA sequence: TGTGCCAGCAGTCCCGGGACAGGGTCCTATGGCTACACCTTC.